This note documents a single TCR beta chain sequence. Its antigen is as yet unknown. The CDR3 has 17 amino acids. CDR1 is MDHEN and CDR2 is SYDVKM in the germline V gene. The V end lost 2 bases, the J end lost 0 bases, and 14 bases lay between the germline ends. Across several immunoSEQ plates, the genomic DNA of each subset was split evenly. Profiling relied on immunoSEQ multiplex PCR, and the TCRdb table lists in-frame clones only, not all of them. The repertoire has a few million clones, about 92% of them found once; the top ten carry 0.39%. This record belongs to a study of shared clonotypes between healthy human individuals. Whole-study results and caveats: In a handful of donors, around 5.5% of naive CD4 clonotypes appeared in common. Naive subsets generally exceeded memory subsets in estimated richness.

The chain links TRBV28 to TRBJ1-5, with TRBD1 as a possible D gene (5 bases). This receptor was obtained from a man between 18 and 29 years old in good health. Some clones in this sample may be carry-over from other donors' samples. Material: naive CD4+ T cells from PBMCs. Subset indicated: CD45RA+ positively selected. CDR3 DNA sequence: TGTGCCAGCAGTTTAAATGCCCTTCAGGGTAGCAATCAGCCCCAGCATTTT. It specifies CASSLNALQGSNQPQHF. Combining the CDR3 with reference TRBV28 and TRBJ1-5 gives the whole variable domain DVKVTQSSRYLVKRTGEKVFLECVQDMDHENMFWYRQDPGLGLRLIYFSYDVKMKEKGDIPEGYSVSREKKERFSLILESASTNQTSMYLCASSLNALQGSNQPQHFGDGTRLSIL.